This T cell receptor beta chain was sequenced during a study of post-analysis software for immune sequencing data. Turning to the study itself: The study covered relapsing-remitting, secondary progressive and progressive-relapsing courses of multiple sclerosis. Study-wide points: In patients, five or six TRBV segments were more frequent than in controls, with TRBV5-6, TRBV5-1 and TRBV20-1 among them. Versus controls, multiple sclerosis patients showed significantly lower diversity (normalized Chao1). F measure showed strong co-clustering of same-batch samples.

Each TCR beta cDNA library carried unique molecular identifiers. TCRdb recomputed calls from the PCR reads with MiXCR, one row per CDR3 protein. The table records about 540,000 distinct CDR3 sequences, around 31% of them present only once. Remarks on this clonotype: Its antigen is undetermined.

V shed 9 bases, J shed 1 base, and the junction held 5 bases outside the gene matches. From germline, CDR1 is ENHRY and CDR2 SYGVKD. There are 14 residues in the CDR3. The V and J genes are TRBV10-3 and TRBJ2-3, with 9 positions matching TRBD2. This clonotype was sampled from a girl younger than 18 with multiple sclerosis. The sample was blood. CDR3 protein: CAIRAGGGTDTQYF. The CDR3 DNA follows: TGTGCCATTCGAGCGGGGGGAGGCACAGATACGCAGTATTTT.